The source of this T cell receptor (beta chain) is a study of shared clonotypes between healthy human individuals. The protocol was immunoSEQ multiplex PCR, while the TCRdb copy is restricted to in-frame clones and leaves out a portion. In the table there are about 2.4 million clones, roughly 93% of which are singletons. CDR1 is MDHEN, CDR2 SYDVKM, per germline. V lost 2 bases, J lost 8 bases, and 8 bases stayed unmatched. The CDR3 contains 15 residues. This clone was picked up one time. The clonotype comes from a man between 18 and 35 years old in good health. Some clones in this sample may be carry-over from other donors' samples. Sequences were obtained from naive CD4+ T cells from PBMCs. Subset denoted: CD45RA+ positively selected. This chain links TRBV28 with TRBJ1-4; 7 bases align to TRBD1. This CDR3 reads CASSLRQGLAEKLFF. In nucleotides, the CDR3 is TGTGCCAGCAGTTTAAGACAGGGCCTGGCCGAAAAACTGTTTTTT.